The sequence of this T cell receptor (beta chain) was determined in a study of Ad26.COV2.S vaccination and SARS-CoV-2 variants. Findings and caveats of the study: Breadth of non-spike TCRs did not differ between vaccinees and placebo recipients.

This clone has a handful of counts. Its specificity is not known. Other DNA sequences in the same sample also yield this CDR3. The treatment was: approximately 18 received Ad26.COV2.S at low or high dose, single or two shots; roughly five received placebo; per-sample allocation not given. Day 63 following the first vaccine or placebo injection was when the samples were taken. Data came from immunoSEQ multiplex PCR; TCRdb stores just in-frame clones and leaves some out. The sample has around 300,000 clones, roughly nine tenths seen once. Trimming stripped 4 bases from V and 0 bases from J, with 1 base between. CDR1 and CDR2 from the germline V gene are MDHEN and SYDVKM. The CDR3 has 11 amino acids.

The chain links TRBV28 to TRBJ2-7, with unresolved D. The source material was peripheral blood, sampled in a trial of Ad26.COV2.S vaccine versus placebo. The sequence was collected from a person between 18 and 65 years old who received the Ad26.COV2.S COVID-19 vaccine or a placebo. CDR3 in amino acids: CASSSSYEQYF. The CDR3 DNA sequence: TGTGCCAGCAGTTCCTCCTACGAGCAGTACTTC.